This TCR beta chain is from a study of cytomegalovirus exposure and HLA in healthy donors. The study's findings and limits: In an earlier analysis, in around 590 donors, most V segments appeared productive either ~87% or ~30% of the time.

Worth noting for this clone: Its antigen is still unknown.

In the PCR, 60 Vbeta and 13 Jbeta primers were used. The assay was immunoSEQ multiplex PCR, and TCRdb's table has in-frame clones only and misses some. Among 100,000 to 150,000 clones listed, roughly three quarters were seen once. Material for sequencing was PBMCs. The TCR comes from a woman aged 35 to 49 in good health and CMV-seronegative.

CDR3 loop: CSVVRKQETQYF. The DNA for the CDR3 is TGCAGCGTTGTCAGGAAACAAGAGACCCAGTACTTC. This chain joins TRBV29-1 and TRBJ2-5; D not certain. Germline CDR1 SQVTM, CDR2 ANQGSEA. Trimming cost V 4 bases and J 2 bases, with 8 bases left between them. The CDR3 loop spans 12 amino acids.